Each of the 10 T cell receptor beta chains below was sequenced from the same sample in a study of identical twins. TCRdb fed the 5' RACE reads into MiXCR, producing one record per CDR3 protein. The sample contains a few hundred thousand distinct CDR3 sequences, roughly a quarter of which appear only once. These data were likewise used in another study, on T cells expressing NK-cell markers.

The sequenced sample was CD4+ T cells sorted from blood. These receptors were obtained from a woman younger than 35 in good health.

J is TRBJ2-3 and V is TRBV30; 9 positions match TRBD2. V lost 0 bases to trimming and J lost 6 bases; unmatched junction nucleotides: 7. This CDR3 region has 15 residues. CDR1 and CDR2 (germline): GTSNPN, SVGIG (reference sequence). The CDR3 DNA reads as TGTGCCTGGAGTGTAGGCGGGAGGGCCAGGGATACGCAGTATTTT. Amino acids: CAWSVGGRARDTQYF. Based on the CDR3 plus reference TRBV30 and TRBJ2-3, the full variable domain is SQTIHQWPATLVQPVGSPLSLECTVEGTSNPNLYWYRQAAGRGLQLLFYSVGIGQISSEVPQNLSASRPQDRQFILSSKKLLLSDSGFYLCAWSVGGRARDTQYFGPGTRLTVL.

V usage is TRBV20-1 and J usage is TRBJ1-1; TRBD1 might be the D (5 bases). Looked up from germline, CDR1 is DFQATT and CDR2 is SNEGSKA (reference sequence). The CDR3 totals 12 residues. Deletions cut 6 bases from V and 10 bases from J, with 18 bases between. CDR3 in DNA: TGCAGTGCGGGGACTGGGCGAAGTGGAGCTTTCTTT. As protein: CSAGTGRSGAFF.

A word on this clonotype: An end of the junction differs from the germline gene, which may be a read error. J is TRBJ2-1 and V is TRBV3-1; 9 positions agree with TRBD2. The germline gives CDR1 LGHDT, CDR2 YNNKEL (reference sequence). The CDR3 covers 15 residues. The DNA for the CDR3 is TGTGCCAGCAGTCAAGCGGGGGGACCTTACAATGAGCAGTTCTTC. The encoded protein is CASSQAGGPYNEQFF.

The table lists this clonotype with a few counts. The V call is TRBV12-3 or TRBV12-4, the J call TRBJ2-3, with unresolved D. With 6 bases removed from V and 2 bases from J, the gap between germline ends came to 15 bases. CDR3 length equals 15 residues. For the CDR3, the DNA is TGTGCCAGCAGCTCAGAGTTACTCCCCACAGATACGCAGTATTTT. It specifies CASSSELLPTDTQYF.

Only a few counts were recorded for this clonotype. The V and J genes are TRBV29-1 and TRBJ2-1; D may be TRBD1 or TRBD2 (5 bases each). Germline CDR1 reads SQVTM; CDR2 reads ANQGSEA. CDR3 length: 15 residues. With 1 base removed from V and 6 bases from J, the gap between germline ends came to 16 bases. The CDR3 DNA reads as TGCAGCGTTGAAGGAGGGGCGACTACCTTCAATGAGCAGTTCTTC. This translates into CSVEGGATTFNEQFF.

The genes are TRBV4-3 and TRBJ1-2; possibly TRBD1 for D (6 bases). The ends were cut back, 0 bases at V and 8 bases at J, with 22 bases in the middle. This CDR3 spans 17 amino acids. The germline V gene has CDR1 LGHNA and CDR2 YSLEER. The CDR3 DNA sequence: TGCGCCAGCAGCCAAGATCCCCCGGGGGGCGGGGGAGGCGGCTACACCTTC. Translation gives CASSQDPPGGGGGGYTF.

The chain has TRBV9 and TRBJ2-3; D not resolved. This CDR3 has 14 residues. V lost 0 bases, J lost 1 base, and 6 bases lay in between. Germline values: CDR1 SGDLS, CDR2 YYNGEE. In DNA, the CDR3 is TGTGCCAGCAGCGTAGGCCCGGGCACAGATACGCAGTATTTT. Encoded protein: CASSVGPGTDTQYF. Full variable domain (remainder filled in from reference TRBV9 and TRBJ2-3): DSGVTQTPKHLITATGQRVTLRCSPRSGDLSVYWYQQSLDQGLQFLIQYYNGEERAKGNILERFSAQQFPDLHSELNLSSLELGDSALYFCASSVGPGTDTQYFGPGTRLTVL.

The chain couples TRBV2 to TRBJ2-3, with D hard to call. Germline V gives CDR1 SNHLY, CDR2 FYNNEI. The V gene lost 4 bases and the J gene lost 4 bases, with 6 bases spanning the gap. The CDR3 contains 12 residues. This CDR3 is CASSAFSDTQYF. CDR3 in DNA: TGTGCCAGCAGTGCCTTTTCAGATACGCAGTATTTT.

This clonotype has only one observation. Because it lacks the conserved phenylalanine or tryptophan at the end, this CDR3 is likely a read error. This chain joins TRBV20-1 and TRBJ1-2; D call uncertain. V was clipped by 1 base and J by 6 bases, with 9 bases between them. This CDR3 has 12 residues. Germline CDR1 DFQATT, CDR2 SNEGSKA (reference sequence). The CDR3: CSARAAGHGYTL. The CDR3 coding sequence is TGCAGTGCTAGAGCAGCGGGCCATGGCTACACCCTC.

This clonotype was counted at least ten times. This rearrangement joins TRBV18 to TRBJ1-1; no firm D call. CDR1 KGHSH and CDR2 LQKENI come from the germline V gene. The CDR3 consists of 13 residues. Trimming shortened V by 3 bases and J by 1 base, and 6 bases separated the two germline ends. CDR3 nucleotides: TGTGCCAGCTCACCGACTGCGAACACTGAAGCTTTCTTT. Its protein is CASSPTANTEAFF.